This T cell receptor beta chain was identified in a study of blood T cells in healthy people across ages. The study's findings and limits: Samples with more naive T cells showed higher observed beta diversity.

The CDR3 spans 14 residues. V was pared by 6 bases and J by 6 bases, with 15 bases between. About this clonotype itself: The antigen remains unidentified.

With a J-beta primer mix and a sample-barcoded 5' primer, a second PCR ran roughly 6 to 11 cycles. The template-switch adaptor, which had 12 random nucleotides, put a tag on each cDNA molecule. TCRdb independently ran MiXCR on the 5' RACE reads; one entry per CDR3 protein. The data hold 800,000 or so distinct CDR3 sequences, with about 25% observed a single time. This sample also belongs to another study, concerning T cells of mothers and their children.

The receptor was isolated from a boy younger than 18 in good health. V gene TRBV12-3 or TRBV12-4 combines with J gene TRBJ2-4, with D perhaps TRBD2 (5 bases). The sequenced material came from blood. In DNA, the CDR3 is TGTGCCAGCAGCCGAGGACCTGGAGGAAACATTCAGTACTTC. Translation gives CASSRGPGGNIQYF.